This T cell receptor (beta chain) was retrieved from a study of human T cells and chemical hapten exposure. General study results and limits: Versus controls, expanded TCRs had significantly more large CDR3 similarity clusters.

Time point described: pre-sensitization, week 0. Treatment described: therapeutic diphenylcyclopropenone sensitization with weekly scalp DPC. This clonotype was recorded a few times. The antigen remains undetermined. As originally analysed: Between 23,224 and 690,600 TCRs appeared in each sample, and the median stood at 95,638. Via MiXCR, TCRdb re-called the RACE reads, giving one row per CDR3 protein. None of the V and J calls come from the authors' own analysis; TCRdb made them. The sample has approximately 400,000 distinct CDR3 sequences; 4% to 6% are singletons. The sequence was collected from a woman aged 45 to 65 with alopecia areata. Some clones in this sample may be carry-over from other donors' samples. Sequencing used whole blood, obtained in connection with sensitization to the hapten diphenylcyclopropenone (DPC).

The CDR3 loop is CASSSSGGFQDTQYF. Here the CDR3 DNA reads TGTGCCAGCAGCTCAAGCGGGGGGTTCCAGGATACGCAGTATTTT. V is TRBV7-2 and J is TRBJ2-3, with 9 bases that match TRBD2. The V and J ends lost 4 bases and 6 bases, in that order; junction bases with no gene match: 8. The CDR3 has 15 amino acids. Germline V CDR1 and CDR2: SGHTA, FQGNSA.